Below, 10 T cell receptor beta chains from the same sample are listed, as sequenced in a study of human T cells and chemical hapten exposure (dated by TCRdb to the early 2020s). Libraries came from RACE. The sequencing machine was a NextSeq 500. The raw public reads went through TCRdb reprocessing: fastp at Q25, MiXCR clone calling, in-frame beta chains kept. Here each entry gathers all rows of one CDR3 protein and keeps the most common genes and DNA. The sample table shows 50,000 or so distinct CDR3 sequences, and 9.9% are seen once. Roughly 15% of the sample belongs to the ten largest clones. In the paper's terms, the time point label means: patch test 3, about 24 weeks after DPC sensitization. Read against the paper, the sample's treatment or condition label means: therapeutic diphenylcyclopropenone sensitization with weekly scalp DPC. The material sequenced was whole blood, taken in connection with sensitization to the hapten diphenylcyclopropenone (DPC). The receptors derive from a woman aged 40 to 50 with alopecia areata. Some clones in this sample may be carry-over from other donors' samples.

The sample holds a few counts of this clonotype. The rearrangement joins TRBV7-2 to TRBJ2-5; 9 bases agree with TRBD1. V dropped 4 bases and J dropped 4; count of bases not matched to a gene: 4. This CDR3 has 14 amino acids. Germline CDR1 and CDR2: SGHTA and FQGNSA. CDR3 coding DNA: TGTGCCAGCAGCTCACCGGACAGGGGAGAGACCCAGTACTTC. This sequence encodes CASSSPDRGETQYF. Filled out from reference TRBV7-2 and TRBJ2-5, the complete variable domain reads GAGVSQSPSNKVTEKGKDVELRCDPISGHTALYWYRQSLGQGLEFLIYFQGNSAPDKSGLPSDRFSAERTGGSVSTLTIQRTQQEDSAVYLCASSSPDRGETQYFGPGTRLLVL.

This clonotype turned up a few times. The gene calls are TRBV12-3 or TRBV12-4 and TRBJ2-5, with TRBD1 matching over 7 bases. The V and J ends lost 5 bases and 0 bases, in that order; junction bases with no gene match: 3. The CDR3 runs 14 residues. The CDR3 sequence: CASSAGTDQETQYF. CDR3 nucleotides: TGTGCCAGCAGTGCCGGGACAGACCAAGAGACCCAGTACTTC.

A few counts support this clonotype. The CDR3 coding sequence is TGTGCCAGCAGCGCGGGGACAGGGTCTGGGGCCAACGTCCTGACTTTC. Protein sequence: CASSAGTGSGANVLTF. V usage is TRBV9 and J usage is TRBJ2-6; 9 nucleotides align to TRBD1. After removal of 3 bases from V and 1 base from J, the junction contained 2 bases not matched to a gene. This CDR3 comprises 16 residues. CDR1 and CDR2 from the germline V gene are SGDLS and YYNGEE.

This clonotype was found a few times. The chain joins TRBV18 to TRBJ2-7; the match to TRBD1 covers 9 bases. The CDR3 loop spans 15 amino acids. Looked up from germline, CDR1 is KGHSH and CDR2 is LQKENI. V lost 0 bases and J lost 7; bases outside the gene matches: 7. The CDR3 loop reads CASSPPGQGSGEQYF. The DNA of the CDR3 is TGTGCCAGCTCACCACCCGGACAGGGGTCAGGGGAGCAGTACTTC.

This chain connects TRBV9 to TRBJ2-1; D is perhaps TRBD2 (5 bases). The length of the CDR3 is 14 residues. V dropped 1 base and J dropped 5 bases, with 10 bases sitting between them. Looked up from germline, CDR1 is SGDLS and CDR2 is YYNGEE. The DNA for the CDR3 is TGTGCCAGCAGCGTATCCGGGAATAACAATGAGCAGTTCTTC. Protein: CASSVSGNNNEQFF.

This clonotype showed up just a few times. This chain uses TRBV28 with TRBJ2-7; D may be TRBD2 (5 bases). Germline V lookup: CDR1 MDHEN, CDR2 SYDVKM. V was clipped by 6 bases and J by 3 bases, with 9 bases between them. CDR3 length equals 12 residues. CDR3: CASRRGDYEQYF. CDR3 in DNA: TGTGCCAGCAGACGGGGAGACTACGAGCAGTACTTC.

The table lists this clonotype with many counts. At one end the junction does not follow the germline gene, possibly because of a read error. The chain carries TRBV13 and TRBJ2-4; weak D call: TRBD2 (5 bases). The CDR3 has 14 residues. Germline CDR1 reads PRHDT; CDR2 reads FYEKMQ (reference sequence). The CDR3 here is CASSLKRAAGTLRF. The CDR3 region has the DNA TGTGCCAGCAGCTTAAAGAGGGCAGCAGGAACCCTACGCTTC.

This clonotype came up many times. The rearrangement links TRBV12-3 or TRBV12-4 to TRBJ2-7; D not resolved. V lost 11 bases and J lost 5, with 19 bases in between. The CDR3 covers 13 residues. CDR3 sequence (DNA): TGTGCCTCAAGACCGGGTTCCACCGACGAGCAGTACTTC. It encodes CASRPGSTDEQYF.

This clonotype has just a few counts. The chain combines TRBV6-2 or TRBV6-3 with TRBJ1-1; unclear D gene. The V gene lost 7 bases and the J gene lost 5 bases, with 14 bases spanning the gap. CDR3 length: 13 residues. Germline CDR1 reads MNHEY; CDR2 reads SVGEGT. CDR3 loop: CASTLWRYTEAFF. CDR3 DNA sequence: TGTGCCAGCACCCTTTGGAGGTATACTGAAGCTTTCTTT.

This clonotype was picked up many times. V gene TRBV5-1 combines with J gene TRBJ2-1, with 7 nucleotides matching TRBD2. Germline V lookup: CDR1 SGHRS, CDR2 YFSETQ. Losses at the gene ends were 0 bases for V and 5 bases for J; bases not matched to a gene: 5. CDR3 length: 15 residues. Written as DNA, the CDR3 is TGCGCCAGCAGCTTGGTTCTAGGGAGGGACAATGAGCAGTTCTTC. Its protein product is CASSLVLGRDNEQFF.